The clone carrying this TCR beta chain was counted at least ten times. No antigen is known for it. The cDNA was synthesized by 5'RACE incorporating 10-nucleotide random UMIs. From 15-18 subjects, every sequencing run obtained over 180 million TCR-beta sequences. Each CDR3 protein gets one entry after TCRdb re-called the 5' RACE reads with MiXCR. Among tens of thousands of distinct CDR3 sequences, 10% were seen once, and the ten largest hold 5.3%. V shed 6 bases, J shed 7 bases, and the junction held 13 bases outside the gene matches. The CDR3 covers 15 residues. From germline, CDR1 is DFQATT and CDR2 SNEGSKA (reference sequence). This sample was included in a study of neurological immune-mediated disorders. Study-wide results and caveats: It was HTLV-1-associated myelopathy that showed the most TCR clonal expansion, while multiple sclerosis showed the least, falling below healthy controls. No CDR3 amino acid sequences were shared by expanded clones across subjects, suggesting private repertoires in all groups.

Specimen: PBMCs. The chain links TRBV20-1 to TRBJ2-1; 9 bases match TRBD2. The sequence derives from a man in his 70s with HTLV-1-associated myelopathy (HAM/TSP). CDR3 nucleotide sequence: TGCAGTGCGGAAACTGTAGCGGGAGTGGCAAATGAGCAGTTCTTC. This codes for CSAETVAGVANEQFF.